This TCR beta chain was profiled in a study of glioma-infiltrating T cells. Study observations and caveats: Gliomas, especially low-grade, showed above-expected tissue-blood divergence; non-neoplastic patients showed below.

The CDR3 spans 14 residues. The V end was cut by 1 base, the J end by 9 bases, with 15 bases between. Germline V gene data show CDR1 as SGHVS and CDR2 as FNYEAQ. Ten or more counts support this clonotype. Its antigen is unknown. The iRepertoire nested amplicon-rescue multiplex PCR amplified TCR alpha and beta CDR3s from RNA. One-step reverse transcription and amplification started from about 100-400 ng of tissue mRNA or PBMC total RNA. TCRdb reanalysed the multiplex PCR reads using MiXCR and keeps one entry per CDR3 protein. The table records some 93,000 distinct CDR3 sequences, roughly 37% of them present only once.

This chain links TRBV7-6 with TRBJ2-5; D remains ambiguous. The sequenced sample was glioma tissue, nonneoplastic brain tissue, or PBMCs (not recorded which). The sequence derives from a human donor with low-grade glioma or glioblastoma, undergoing nonglioma brain surgery, or in good health (not recorded which). CDR3 nucleotides: TGTGCCAGCAGCTTAGGCCACGTATCTGGGGCCCAGTACTTC. Amino acid sequence: CASSLGHVSGAQYF.